These 2 T cell receptor beta chains originate from one sample sequenced in a study of T cell changes during pregnancy in multiple sclerosis. Clones were sequenced by immunoSEQ multiplex PCR, and TCRdb holds only the in-frame ones, with some missing. In the table there are under 6,500 clones, about 80% of which are singletons. The material sequenced was CD8+ T cells from peripheral blood mononuclear cells, taken in the second trimester of pregnancy. These TCRs come from a female donor in good health, enrolled as a control in a pregnancy study.

The chain has TRBV18 and TRBJ1-4; the D gene is possibly TRBD1 (5 bases). CDR3 size: 16 residues. V was clipped by 0 bases and J by 6 bases, with 14 bases between them. Germline-derived CDR1 and CDR2 are KGHSH and LQKENI. The chain's CDR3 is CASSPPGGGVDEKLFF. For the CDR3, the DNA is TGTGCCAGCTCACCACCCGGCGGGGGGGTAGATGAAAAACTGTTTTTT. Looking up the rest from reference TRBV18 and TRBJ1-4 gives the full variable domain: NAGVMQNPRHLVRRRGQEARLRCSPMKGHSHVYWYRQLPEEGLKFMVYLQKENIIDESGMPKERFSAEFPKEGPSILRIQQVVRGDSAAYFCASSPPGGGVDEKLFFGSGTQLSVL.

The gene calls are TRBV29-1 and TRBJ2-7; 11 positions agree with TRBD1. Trimming removed 6 bases from V and 2 bases from J; junction bases left unmatched: 6. CDR1 is SQVTM, CDR2 ANQGSEA, per germline. CDR3 length equals 14 residues. The CDR3 reads CSVVGTGGPYEQYF. For the CDR3, the DNA is TGCAGCGTCGTTGGGACAGGGGGACCCTACGAGCAGTACTTC.